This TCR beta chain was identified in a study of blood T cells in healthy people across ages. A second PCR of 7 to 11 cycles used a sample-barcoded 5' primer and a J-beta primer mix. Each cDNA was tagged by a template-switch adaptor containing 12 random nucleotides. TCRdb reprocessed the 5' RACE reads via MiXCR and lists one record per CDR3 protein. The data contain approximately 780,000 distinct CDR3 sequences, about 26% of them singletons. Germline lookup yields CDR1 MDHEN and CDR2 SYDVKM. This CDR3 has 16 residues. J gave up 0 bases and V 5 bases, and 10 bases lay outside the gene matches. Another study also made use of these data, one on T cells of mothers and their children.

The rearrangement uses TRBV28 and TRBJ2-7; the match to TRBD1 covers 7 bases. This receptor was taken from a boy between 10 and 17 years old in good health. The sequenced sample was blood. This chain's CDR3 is CASSRTGAYSSYEQYF. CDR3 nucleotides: TGTGCCAGCAGTAGAACAGGGGCCTACAGCTCCTACGAGCAGTACTTC.